The next 3 T cell receptor beta chains were all read from a single sample in a study of cytomegalovirus exposure and HLA in healthy donors. Both 60 Vbeta primers and 13 Jbeta primers went into the PCR. Data came from immunoSEQ multiplex PCR; TCRdb stores just in-frame clones and leaves some out. This sample has about 140,000 clones, with less than 85% found just once. Input material: PBMCs. The origin of the receptors is a man in his forties or fifties in good health and CMV-seronegative.

The chain employs TRBV16 and TRBJ1-5; 7 positions agree with TRBD1. Trimming took 0 bases from V and 3 from J; bases not matched to a gene: 5. Germline V gene lookup returns CDR1 KGHSY and CDR2 FQNENV. The CDR3 is 16 amino acids. CDR3 amino acids: CASSQSEDRSNQPQHF. DNA of the CDR3: TGTGCCAGCAGCCAATCCGAGGACAGGTCCAATCAGCCCCAGCATTTT.

V is TRBV9 and J is TRBJ2-7; D perhaps matches TRBD1 (5 bases). Trimming took off 1 base at V and 1 base at J, with 9 bases between the two ends. The CDR3 runs 14 residues. CDR1 is SGDLS and CDR2 is YYNGEE in the germline V gene. For the CDR3, the DNA is TGTGCCAGCAGCGTATTGGACATTTCCTACGAGCAGTACTTC. Protein sequence: CASSVLDISYEQYF.

Notes on this clone: The junction departs from germline at one end; a sequencing error may be responsible. The rearrangement uses TRBV7-7 and TRBJ2-2; tentative D call: TRBD2 (6 bases). This CDR3 is built from 14 residues. Germline V lookup: CDR1 SSHAT, CDR2 FNYEAQ (reference sequence). CDR3: CASRATSNTGELFF. The CDR3 DNA reads TGTGCTAGCAGGGCCACTAGCAACACCGGGGAGCTGTTTTTT.